These 32 T cell receptor beta chains share one sample of origin, sequenced in a study of Graves' ophthalmopathy and Graves' hyperthyroidism. From RNA, the CDR3 regions of TCR beta chains were amplified and sequenced. An initial RT-PCR round employing HTBI primers preceded a second-round multiplex PCR. A single record per CDR3 protein comes from TCRdb applying MiXCR to the multiplex PCR reads. In the table there are about 1.2 million distinct CDR3 sequences, roughly 35% of which are singletons. Sequenced sample: peripheral blood or thyroid tissue (not recorded which). Receptor source: an adult man with Graves' hyperthyroidism.

Ten or more counts support this clonotype. The chain employs TRBV20-1 and TRBJ1-4; TRBD1 matches at 7 bases. Trimming took 4 bases from V and 6 from J; bases not matched to a gene: 11. CDR1 and CDR2 (germline): DFQATT, SNEGSKA (reference sequence). The CDR3 runs 15 residues. The CDR3 nucleotides read TGCAGTGCTACACCGCCGACAGGGTACCATGAAAAACTGTTTTTT. This codes for CSATPPTGYHEKLFF.

This chain uses TRBV2 with TRBJ1-5; TRBD1 matches at 8 bases. V trimming: 4 bases; J trimming: 7 bases; junction bases outside the gene matches: 3. The CDR3 is 13 amino acids. From germline, CDR1 is SNHLY and CDR2 FYNNEI. The chain's CDR3 is CASSVRGRQPQHF. The CDR3, as DNA: TGTGCCAGCAGTGTCAGGGGGCGCCAGCCCCAGCATTTT.

The V and J genes are TRBV12-3 or TRBV12-4 and TRBJ2-6; TRBD1 is a possible D gene (6 bases). The length of the CDR3 is 17 residues. V was pared by 7 bases and J by 0 bases, with 16 bases between. As DNA, the CDR3 is TGTGCCAGCATCTTGGGGGCAGTATTCTCTGGGGCCAACGTCCTGACTTTC. Protein product: CASILGAVFSGANVLTF.

In its sample, this clonotype was seen many times. V is TRBV11-2 and J is TRBJ2-6; tentatively, D is TRBD1 (5 bases). Germline V gives CDR1 SGHAT, CDR2 FQNNGV. This CDR3 is built from 15 residues. Trimming pared 0 bases from V and 2 bases from J, leaving 5 bases between. The CDR3 loop is CASSLDRAGANVLTF. The CDR3 bases are TGTGCCAGCAGCTTAGACAGGGCTGGGGCCAACGTCCTGACTTTC.

As to this clonotype: A much larger clone lies one base from this, so it may be a read error. J is TRBJ1-2 and V is TRBV10-3; D remains ambiguous. This CDR3 region has 13 residues. Germline CDR1 ENHRY, CDR2 SYGVKD. CDR3 residues: CTSSPGVDLGYTF. DNA of the CDR3: TGTACCAGCAGTCCGGGAGTCGACCTTGGCTACACCTTC.

This rearrangement joins TRBV7-2 to TRBJ1-5; 8 bases fit TRBD1. Germline CDR1 is SGHTA and CDR2 is FQGNSA. The CDR3 extends over 13 amino acids. J gave up 6 bases and V 4 bases, and 2 bases lay outside the gene matches. CDR3 amino acids: CASSSRGRQPQHF. Here the CDR3 DNA reads TGTGCCAGCAGCTCCAGGGGGCGTCAGCCCCAGCATTTT.

About this clonotype: A read error may explain this, as a much larger clone is one base away. As the CDR3 is not closed by the conserved phenylalanine or tryptophan, this likely results from a read error. This chain links TRBV11-2 with TRBJ1-1; D call uncertain. CDR1 and CDR2 from the germline V gene are SGHAT and FQNNGV. CDR3 length: 13 amino acids. V was trimmed by 4 bases and J by 10 bases, leaving 16 bases between them. In DNA form, the CDR3 reads TGTGCCAGCAGCTCCCGCGAATCGTCGGCAGCTTTCCTT. It codes for CASSSRESSAAFL.

The rearrangement joins TRBV7-2 to TRBJ1-1; TRBD1 is a possible D gene (6 bases). Germline values: CDR1 SGHTA, CDR2 FQGNSA. The CDR3 spans 14 residues. Trimming removed 4 bases at V and 11 bases at J, with 20 bases between. This CDR3 is CASSSGSGGRGAFF. For the CDR3, the DNA is TGTGCCAGCAGCTCAGGATCCGGGGGTAGGGGGGCTTTCTTT.

On this clonotype itself: A read error may be the cause here, since a much bigger clone is one base away. The chain recombines TRBV6-6 with TRBJ1-2; D unresolved. The germline V gene encodes CDR1 MNHNY and CDR2 SVGAGI (reference sequence). This CDR3 is 11 amino acids long. CDR3 in amino acids: CANSYPTGYTF. CDR3 bases: TGTGCCAACAGTTACCCCACGGGCTACACCTTC.

This clonotype was detected only a few times. V and J are TRBV6-6 and TRBJ2-7; 11 nucleotides align to TRBD2. The ends lost 5 bases at V and 0 bases at J; junction bases unmatched: 9. Germline-derived CDR1 and CDR2 are MNHNY and SVGAGI (reference sequence). The CDR3 covers 17 residues. This chain's CDR3 is CASSRRPGLADSYEQYF. DNA for the CDR3: TGTGCCAGCAGTCGAAGGCCGGGACTAGCGGACTCCTACGAGCAGTACTTC.

The genes are TRBV5-1 and TRBJ2-7; 8 bases map to TRBD1. V shed 4 bases and J 4 bases; nucleotides not matched to a gene: 7. This CDR3 region has 14 residues. The germline V gene encodes CDR1 SGHRS and CDR2 YFSETQ. The DNA for the CDR3 is TGCGCCAGCAGCCCCCCCCGGACAGGGTACGAGCAGTACTTC. This gives the protein CASSPPRTGYEQYF.

This clonotype was recorded at least ten times. The chain combines TRBV19 with TRBJ2-2; weak D call: TRBD2 (5 bases). CDR1 is LNHDA, CDR2 SQIVND, per germline (reference sequence). V was clipped by 5 bases and J by 6 bases, with 16 bases between them. CDR3 length equals 15 residues. CDR3 in DNA: TGTGCCAGTAGTTCAGCGGCCGTCAACCCCGGGGAGCTGTTTTTT. Protein: CASSSAAVNPGELFF. The full variable domain, rest sourced from reference TRBV19 and TRBJ2-2, is DGGITQSPKYLFRKEGQNVTLSCEQNLNHDAMYWYRQDPGQGLRLIYYSQIVNDFQKGDIAEGYSVSREKKESFPLTVTSAQKNPTAFYLCASSSAAVNPGELFFGEGSRLTVL.

The rearrangement uses TRBV18 and TRBJ1-1; D unresolved. CDR1 and CDR2 (germline): KGHSH, LQKENI. V lost 8 bases and J 1 base, leaving 11 bases between the germline ends. This CDR3 has 13 residues. The CDR3 coding sequence is TGTGCCAGCCACATCCCCGGGAACACTGAAGCTTTCTTT. Translating gives CASHIPGNTEAFF.

There are many counts of this clonotype. The chain has TRBV19 and TRBJ2-6; D is unclear. The V gene's germline CDR1 is LNHDA and CDR2 SQIVND (reference sequence). Trimming took 0 bases from V and 0 from J, leaving 6 bases between them. The CDR3 length is 16 residues. The chain's CDR3 is CASSIDHHSGANVLTF. CDR3 coding DNA: TGTGCCAGTAGTATAGATCACCACTCTGGGGCCAACGTCCTGACTTTC.

For this clonotype: The junction and the germline gene differ at one end; a read error may be behind it. V is TRBV10-3 and J is TRBJ2-6; D may match TRBD1 or TRBD2 (6 bases each). Germline V gene sequence: CDR1 ENHRY, CDR2 SYGVKD. The CDR3 has 17 amino acids. CDR3 nucleotides: TGTGCCGTCAGGGAAGGCGGGACATCGACTGGGGCCAACGTCCTGACTTTC. It specifies CAVREGGTSTGANVLTF.

This clonotype has a count of ten or more. The chain recombines TRBV14 with TRBJ1-4; D is unresolved. V gave up 3 bases and J gave up 8 bases, with 16 bases separating them. The CDR3 loop spans 15 amino acids. Germline assignment: CDR1 SGHDN and CDR2 FVKESK. The CDR3 nucleotides are TGTGCCAGCAGCCACCTAACCAATGTCGGCGAAAAACTGTTTTTT. Protein sequence: CASSHLTNVGEKLFF.

CDR3 nucleotides: TGTGCCAGCAGCTTAGAGCTCCAAGGGAGCTTGCCCTATAATTCACCCCTCCACTTT. The encoded protein is CASSLELQGSLPYNSPLHF. The chain uses TRBV11-2 and TRBJ1-6; D remains ambiguous. The CDR3 is made up of 19 amino acids. Deletions cut 0 bases from V and 2 bases from J, with 17 bases between. From germline, CDR1 is SGHAT and CDR2 FQNNGV.

The genes are TRBV10-3 and TRBJ2-7; TRBD1 matches at 10 bases. The V segment lost 10 bases and the J segment 0 bases; nucleotides outside the gene matches: 15. The length of the CDR3 is 17 residues. Germline V gives CDR1 ENHRY, CDR2 SYGVKD. CDR3 nucleotide sequence: TGTGCCAGCAGGAAGGGGGACAGGGGAGGCTTCTCCTACGAGCAGTACTTC. Its translation is CASRKGDRGGFSYEQYF.

This clonotype came up a few times. This chain links TRBV19 with TRBJ1-5; perhaps TRBD1 as D (5 bases). V dropped 7 bases and J dropped 4 bases, with 14 bases sitting between them. The CDR3 is 14 residues long. Germline CDR1 and CDR2: LNHDA and SQIVND (reference sequence). This chain's CDR3 is CASTSRGLNQPQHF. As DNA, the CDR3 is TGTGCCAGTACGTCGAGGGGTCTGAATCAGCCCCAGCATTTT.

The rearrangement joins TRBV20-1 to TRBJ2-6, with 8 bases aligning to TRBD1. Germline V gene sequence: CDR1 DFQATT, CDR2 SNEGSKA (reference sequence). Trimming cost V 6 bases and J 0 bases; bases outside gene matches: 1. This CDR3 has 14 amino acids. The CDR3 coding sequence is TGCAGTGCGGGACAGGACTCTGGGGCCAACGTCCTGACTTTC. Encoded protein: CSAGQDSGANVLTF.

This clonotype was counted at least ten times. The chain uses TRBV12-3 or TRBV12-4 and TRBJ1-5; D perhaps matches TRBD1 (5 bases). Deletions cut 2 bases from V and 7 bases from J, with 12 bases between. CDR3 length: 14 residues. The chain's CDR3 is CASSLRGFKQPQHF. The DNA for the CDR3 is TGTGCCAGCAGTTTACGGGGGTTCAAGCAGCCCCAGCATTTT.

The CDR3 region is CASSRAPGEQYF. In nucleotides, the CDR3 is TGTGCCAGCAGCCGAGCGCCTGGAGAGCAGTACTTC. This chain uses TRBV7-2 with TRBJ2-7, with D uncertain. V lost 5 bases to trimming and J lost 7 bases, with 12 bases between them. The CDR3 consists of 12 residues. Per germline, CDR1 SGHTA and CDR2 FQGNSA. The entire variable domain, with the rest obtained from reference TRBV7-2 and TRBJ2-7, is as follows: GAGVSQSPSNKVTEKGKDVELRCDPISGHTALYWYRQSLGQGLEFLIYFQGNSAPDKSGLPSDRFSAERTGGSVSTLTIQRTQQEDSAVYLCASSRAPGEQYFGPGTRLTVT.

This clonotype was counted ten times or more. The J gene is TRBJ1-1, the V gene TRBV4-1; 8 bases line up with TRBD1. V trimming: 3 bases; J trimming: 8 bases; junction bases outside the gene matches: 8. The CDR3 covers 14 residues. Germline lookup yields CDR1 MGHRA and CDR2 YSYEKL. CDR3 sequence: CASSQDGQGDEAFF. The CDR3 DNA reads TGCGCCAGCAGCCAGGATGGACAGGGTGACGAAGCTTTCTTT.

V and J are TRBV6-2 or TRBV6-3 and TRBJ1-6; D is uncertain. The V gene's germline CDR1 is MNHEY and CDR2 SVGEGT. V was shortened by 2 bases and J by 10 bases, with 9 bases between the two germline ends. The CDR3 consists of 13 residues. CDR3 DNA sequence: TGTGCCAGCAGTTACGTAGCAGCCTCACCCCTCCACTTT. This translates into CASSYVAASPLHF.

As regards this clonotype: Mismatch with germline at one junction end may stem from a read error. The chain has TRBV12-3 or TRBV12-4 and TRBJ2-7, with D perhaps TRBD2 (5 bases). The CDR3 length is 14 residues. The CDR3: CASSLPPGRVEQYF. CDR3 bases: TGCGCCAGCAGTTTACCGCCGGGAAGGGTCGAGCAGTACTTC.

The genes are TRBV4-1 and TRBJ2-7, with 8 positions matching TRBD2. The V and J ends lost 4 bases and 0 bases, in that order; junction bases with no gene match: 5. CDR1 MGHRA and CDR2 YSYEKL come from the germline V gene. CDR3 length: 15 residues. The CDR3 DNA follows: TGCGCCAGCAGCCGTCAAGCGGGGGACTCCTACGAGCAGTACTTC. Amino acid sequence: CASSRQAGDSYEQYF.

V and J are TRBV6-6 and TRBJ1-1; the D gene is possibly TRBD1 (6 bases). CDR3 length equals 13 residues. Germline values: CDR1 MNHNY, CDR2 SVGAGI (reference sequence). Trimming left V 4 bases short and J 10 bases short, with 16 bases between. CDR3 nucleotide sequence: TGTGCCAGCAGTTGCTCGATCGCAGGGGCAGCTTTCTTT. Amino acid sequence: CASSCSIAGAAFF.

This clonotype appeared many times. The gene calls are TRBV9 and TRBJ2-7; D gene unclear. Deletions cut 3 bases from V and 6 bases from J, with 10 bases between. This CDR3 region has 12 residues. Germline assignment: CDR1 SGDLS and CDR2 YYNGEE. The CDR3: CASSAGTGEQYF. CDR3 in DNA: TGTGCCAGCAGCGCCGGTACGGGCGAGCAGTACTTC.

V gene TRBV29-1 combines with J gene TRBJ2-2; possible D gene TRBD1, 6 bases. Germline CDR1 is SQVTM and CDR2 is ANQGSEA. V lost 8 bases and J 7 bases, leaving 17 bases between the germline ends. This CDR3 is 13 amino acids long. CDR3 bases: TGCAGCACCTCCAAGGACAGAAACGGGGAGCTGTTTTTT. Translating it yields CSTSKDRNGELFF.

V usage is TRBV11-2 and J usage is TRBJ2-5; weak D call: TRBD2 (5 bases). In germline, CDR1 is SGHAT, CDR2 FQNNGV. The CDR3 has 17 residues. Trimming shortened V by 5 bases and J by 6 bases, and 25 bases separated the two germline ends. CDR3: CASSQDGGRSPQKTQYF. The DNA of the CDR3 is TGTGCCAGCAGCCAAGATGGAGGCAGGTCCCCACAGAAGACCCAGTACTTC.

This clonotype was seen a single time. The rearrangement uses TRBV7-9 and TRBJ1-1; TRBD1 matches at 9 bases. The CDR3 is 13 amino acids. Trimming took 5 bases from V and 11 from J; bases not matched to a gene: 9. Germline-derived CDR1 and CDR2 are SEHNR and FQNEAQ (reference sequence). The CDR3 nucleotides read TGTGCCAGCAGCCTCGGACAGGGGAAAGGGGCTTTCTTT. Translated, it gives CASSLGQGKGAFF.

This clonotype occurred many times. The chain links TRBV12-3 or TRBV12-4 to TRBJ1-6; 7 bases are shared with TRBD1. This CDR3 spans 15 amino acids. J gave up 9 bases and V 0 bases, and 5 bases lay outside the gene matches. CDR3 bases: TGTGCCAGCAGTTTAGCACAGGGGTCGAGTTCACCCCTCCACTTT. The encoded protein is CASSLAQGSSSPLHF.